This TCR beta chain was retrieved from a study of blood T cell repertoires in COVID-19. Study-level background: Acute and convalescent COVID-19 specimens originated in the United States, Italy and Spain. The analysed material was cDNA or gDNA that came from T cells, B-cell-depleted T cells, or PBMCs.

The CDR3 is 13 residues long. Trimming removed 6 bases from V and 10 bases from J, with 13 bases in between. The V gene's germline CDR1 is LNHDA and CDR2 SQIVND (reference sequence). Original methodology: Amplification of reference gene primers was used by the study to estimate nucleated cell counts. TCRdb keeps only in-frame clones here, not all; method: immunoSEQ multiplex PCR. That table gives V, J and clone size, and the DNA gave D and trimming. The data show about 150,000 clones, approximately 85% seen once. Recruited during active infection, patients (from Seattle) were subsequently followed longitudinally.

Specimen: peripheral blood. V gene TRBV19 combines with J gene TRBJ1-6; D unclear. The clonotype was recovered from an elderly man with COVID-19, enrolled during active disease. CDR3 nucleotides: TGTGCCAGTAGGGCAGGCCAAGTATCACCCCTCCACTTT. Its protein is CASRAGQVSPLHF.